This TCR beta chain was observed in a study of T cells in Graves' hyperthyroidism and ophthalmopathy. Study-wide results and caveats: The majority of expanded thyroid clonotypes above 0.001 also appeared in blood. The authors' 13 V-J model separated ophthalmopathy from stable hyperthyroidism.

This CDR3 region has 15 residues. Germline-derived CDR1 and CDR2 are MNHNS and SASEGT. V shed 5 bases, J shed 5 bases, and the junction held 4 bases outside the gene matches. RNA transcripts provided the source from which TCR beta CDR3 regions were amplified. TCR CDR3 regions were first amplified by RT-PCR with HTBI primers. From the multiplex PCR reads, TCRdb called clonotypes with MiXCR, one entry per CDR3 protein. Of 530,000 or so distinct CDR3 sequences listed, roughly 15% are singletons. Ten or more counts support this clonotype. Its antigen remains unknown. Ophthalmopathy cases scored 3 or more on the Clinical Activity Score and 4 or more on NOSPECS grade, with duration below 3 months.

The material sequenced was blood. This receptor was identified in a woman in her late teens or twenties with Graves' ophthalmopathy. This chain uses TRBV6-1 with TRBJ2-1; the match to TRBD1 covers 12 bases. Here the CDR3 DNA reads TGTGCCAGCAGTCGGGGACAGGGGGCCCACAATGAGCAGTTCTTC. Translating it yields CASSRGQGAHNEQFF.